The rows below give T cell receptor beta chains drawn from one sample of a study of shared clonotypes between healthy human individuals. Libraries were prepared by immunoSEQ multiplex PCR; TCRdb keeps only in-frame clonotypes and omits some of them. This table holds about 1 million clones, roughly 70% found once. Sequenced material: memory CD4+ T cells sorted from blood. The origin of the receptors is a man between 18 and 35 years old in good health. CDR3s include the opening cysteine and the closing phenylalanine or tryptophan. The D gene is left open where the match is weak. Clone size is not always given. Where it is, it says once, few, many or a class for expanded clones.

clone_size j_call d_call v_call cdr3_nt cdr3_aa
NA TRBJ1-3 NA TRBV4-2 TGTGCCAGCAGCCAAGAAATTGGCAACTCTGGAAACACCATATATTTT CASSQEIGNSGNTIYF
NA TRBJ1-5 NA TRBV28 TGTGCCAGCAGTTTCAGGGGCGGTAGCAATCAGCCCCAGCATTTT CASSFRGGSNQPQHF
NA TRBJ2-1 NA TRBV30 TGTGCCTGGAGTGTACAACTAGTACTCAATGAGCAGTTCTTC CAWSVQLVLNEQFF
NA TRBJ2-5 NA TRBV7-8 TGTGCCAGCAGCCCCAGGGTGGGGCAAGAGACCCAGTACTTC CASSPRVGQETQYF
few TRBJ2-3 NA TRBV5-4 TGTGCCAGCAGCTTACAGGGCCCAGATACGCAGTATTTT CASSLQGPDTQYF
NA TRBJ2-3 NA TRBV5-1 TGCGCCAGCAGGACGACCCAGGCAGATACGCAGTATTTT CASRTTQADTQYF
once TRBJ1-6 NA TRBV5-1 TGCGCCAGCAGCTTCGGCGACAGCTCTATTGATTCACCCCTCCACTTT CASSFGDSSIDSPLHF
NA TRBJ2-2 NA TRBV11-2 TGTGCCAGCAGCTTCCAGGGGAACGGGGAGCTGTTTTTT CASSFQGNGELFF
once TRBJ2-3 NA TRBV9 TGTGCCAGCAGCTTGCAGGTTTCTAGCACAGATACGCAGTATTTT CASSLQVSSTDTQYF
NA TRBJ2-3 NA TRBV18 TGTGCCAGCTCACCCGGAACTAGCACAGATACGCAGTATTTT CASSPGTSTDTQYF
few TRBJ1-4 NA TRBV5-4 TGTGCCAGCAGCTTGAGGGGGAAAGGGAACAATGAAAAACTGTTTTTT CASSLRGKGNNEKLFF
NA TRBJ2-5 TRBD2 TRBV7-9 TGTGCCAGCAGCTTAGTGGCGGCTAGCGGGGGTATGAAGACCCAGTACTTC CASSLVAASGGMKTQYF
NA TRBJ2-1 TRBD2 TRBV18 TGTGCCAGCTCACCACCGGGGACTAGCGGGAGTCCCGGTGAGCAGTTCTTC CASSPPGTSGSPGEQFF
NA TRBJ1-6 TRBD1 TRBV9 TGTGCCAGCAGCGCGGGACAGGGGGCCGGCTATAGTCCCCTCCACTTT CASSAGQGAGYSPLHF
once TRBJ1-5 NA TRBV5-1 TGCGCCAGCAGCTTGGAGGGAGGTTGGAATCAGCCCCAGCATTTT CASSLEGGWNQPQHF
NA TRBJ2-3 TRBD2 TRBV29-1 TGCAGCGTCCATTCTAGCGGGAGTTCCGACCTGGGCACAGATACGCAGTATTTT CSVHSSGSSDLGTDTQYF
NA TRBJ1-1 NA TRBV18 TGTGCCAGCTCCCTGGTGGTGGACACTGAAGCTTTCTTT CASSLVVDTEAFF
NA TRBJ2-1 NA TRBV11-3 TGTGCCAGCAGCGCTGGATGGGGGGCAGAACAGTTCTTC CASSAGWGAEQFF
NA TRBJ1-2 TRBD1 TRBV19 TGTGCCAGTAGTACCGGGACAGTTAACTATGGCTACACCTTC CASSTGTVNYGYTF
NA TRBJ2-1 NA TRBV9 TGTGCCAGCAGCGTAGGTAAGCGGGCCAACAATGAGCAGTTCTTC CASSVGKRANNEQFF